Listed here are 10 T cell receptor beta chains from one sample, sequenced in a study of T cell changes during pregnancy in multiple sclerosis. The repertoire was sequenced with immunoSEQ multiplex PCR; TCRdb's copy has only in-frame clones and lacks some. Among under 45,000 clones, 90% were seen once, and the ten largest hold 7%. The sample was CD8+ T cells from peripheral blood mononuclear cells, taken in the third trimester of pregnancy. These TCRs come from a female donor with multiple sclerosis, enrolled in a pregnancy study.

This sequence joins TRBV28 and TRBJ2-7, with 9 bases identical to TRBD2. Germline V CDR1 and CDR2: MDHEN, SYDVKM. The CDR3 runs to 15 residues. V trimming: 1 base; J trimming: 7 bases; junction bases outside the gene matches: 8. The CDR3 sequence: CASSLLAGVIREQYF. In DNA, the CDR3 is TGTGCCAGCAGTTTATTAGCGGGAGTCATAAGGGAGCAGTACTTC.

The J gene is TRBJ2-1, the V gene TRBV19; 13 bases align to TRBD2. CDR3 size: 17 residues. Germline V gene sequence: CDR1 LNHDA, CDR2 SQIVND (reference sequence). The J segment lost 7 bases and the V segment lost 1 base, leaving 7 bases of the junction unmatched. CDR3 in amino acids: CASSIALAGGDRNEQFF. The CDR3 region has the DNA TGTGCCAGTAGTATAGCACTAGCGGGGGGGGATAGGAATGAGCAGTTCTTC.

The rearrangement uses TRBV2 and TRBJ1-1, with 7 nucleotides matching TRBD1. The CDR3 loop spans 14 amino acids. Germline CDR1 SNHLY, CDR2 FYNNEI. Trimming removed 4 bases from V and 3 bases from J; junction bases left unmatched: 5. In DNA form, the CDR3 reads TGTGCCAGCAGTGTAGACAGGGACTACACTGAAGCTTTCTTT. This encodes CASSVDRDYTEAFF.

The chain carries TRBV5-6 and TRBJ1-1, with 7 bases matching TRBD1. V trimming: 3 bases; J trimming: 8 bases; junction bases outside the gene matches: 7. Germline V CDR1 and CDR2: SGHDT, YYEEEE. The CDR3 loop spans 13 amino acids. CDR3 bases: TGTGCCAGCAGCTACGACAGGGACCCCGAAGCTTTCTTT. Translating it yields CASSYDRDPEAFF. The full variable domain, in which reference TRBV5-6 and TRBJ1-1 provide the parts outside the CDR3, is DAGVTQSPTHLIKTRGQQVTLRCSPKSGHDTVSWYQQALGQGPQFIFQYYEEEERQRGNFPDRFSGHQFPNYSSELNVNALLLGDSALYLCASSYDRDPEAFFGQGTRLTVV.

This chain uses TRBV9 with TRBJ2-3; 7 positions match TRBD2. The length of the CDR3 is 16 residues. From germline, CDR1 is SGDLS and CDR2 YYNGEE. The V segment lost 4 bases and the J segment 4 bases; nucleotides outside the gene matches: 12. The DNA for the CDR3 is TGTGCCAGCAGCTTACCTTTCACGGGAGGTCCAGATACGCAGTATTTT. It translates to CASSLPFTGGPDTQYF.

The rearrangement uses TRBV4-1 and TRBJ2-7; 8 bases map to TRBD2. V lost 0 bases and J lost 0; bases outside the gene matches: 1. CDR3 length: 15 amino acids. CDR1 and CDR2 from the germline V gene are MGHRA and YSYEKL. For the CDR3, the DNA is TGCGCCAGCAGCCAAGAGCTAGCGGGCTCCTACGAGCAGTACTTC. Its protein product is CASSQELAGSYEQYF.

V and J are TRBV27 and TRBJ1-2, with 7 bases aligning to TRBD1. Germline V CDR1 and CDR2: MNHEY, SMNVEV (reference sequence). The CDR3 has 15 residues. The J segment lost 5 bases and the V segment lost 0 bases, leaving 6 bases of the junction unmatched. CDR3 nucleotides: TGTGCCAGCAGTTTATCGAGTAGGGGGCCATATGGCTACACCTTC. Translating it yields CASSLSSRGPYGYTF.

CDR3 in DNA: TGTGCCAGTTTGGGCATGGGAGATCCCACAGATACGCAGTATTTT. Its protein product is CASLGMGDPTDTQYF. V usage is TRBV5-5 and J usage is TRBJ2-3, with D possibly TRBD2 on 5 matching bases. Trimming shortened V by 8 bases and J by 2 bases, and 18 bases separated the two germline ends. The CDR3 sequence is 15 residues long. Germline assignment: CDR1 SGHKS and CDR2 YYEKEE (reference sequence).

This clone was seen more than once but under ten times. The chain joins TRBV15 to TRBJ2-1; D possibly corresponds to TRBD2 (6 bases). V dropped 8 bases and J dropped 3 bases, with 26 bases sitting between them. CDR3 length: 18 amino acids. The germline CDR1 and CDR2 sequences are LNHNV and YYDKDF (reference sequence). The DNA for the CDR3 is TGTGCCACCGCGATGGTGTTAGATAGCGGATATTTCTACAATGAGCAGTTCTTC. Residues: CATAMVLDSGYFYNEQFF.

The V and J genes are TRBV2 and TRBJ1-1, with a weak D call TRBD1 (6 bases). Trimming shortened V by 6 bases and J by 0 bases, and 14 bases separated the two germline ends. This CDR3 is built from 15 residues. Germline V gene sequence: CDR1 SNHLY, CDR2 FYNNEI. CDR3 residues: CASRGQQGLNTEAFF. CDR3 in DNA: TGTGCCAGCAGGGGTCAACAGGGCCTGAACACTGAAGCTTTCTTT.